These 18 T cell receptor beta chains came from one sample sequenced in a study of shared clonotypes between healthy human individuals. The data were produced by immunoSEQ multiplex PCR, yet TCRdb's version contains in-frame clones alone and is incomplete. The table records about 820,000 clones, over 90% of them present only once. Naive CD8 cells, CD45RO-negative and positively selected for CCR7, excluded terminally differentiated effector memory CD45RA+ cells. The sequenced material came from naive CD8+ T cells sorted from blood. These receptor sequences come from a man aged 25 to 45 in good health.

The chain carries TRBV13 and TRBJ2-2; 16 positions agree with TRBD2. The ends lost 5 bases at V and 10 bases at J; junction bases unmatched: 7. Germline V gene data show CDR1 as PRHDT and CDR2 as FYEKMQ (reference sequence). The CDR3 runs 16 residues. The CDR3: CASSKGLAGGPEELFF. CDR3 nucleotide sequence: TGTGCCAGCAGCAAGGGACTAGCGGGAGGGCCGGAGGAGCTGTTTTTT. Full variable domain (rest looked up from reference TRBV13 and TRBJ2-2): AAGVIQSPRHLIKEKRETATLKCYPIPRHDTVYWYQQGPGQDPQFLISFYEKMQSDKGSIPDRFSAQQFSDYHSELNMSSLELGDSALYFCASSKGLAGGPEELFFGEGSRLTVL.

This chain connects TRBV5-8 to TRBJ2-7; D gene unclear. The V gene's germline CDR1 is SGHTS and CDR2 YDEGEE. The CDR3 spans 16 residues. Trimming cost V 2 bases and J 3 bases, with 18 bases left between them. CDR3 coding DNA: TGTGCCAGCAGCTTAAGGGAACTATCCTTCAGCTACGAGCAGTACTTC. Its protein product is CASSLRELSFSYEQYF.

Worth noting for this clone: The limits of the CDR3 on the DNA are not certain, so only TCRdb's listed CDR3 is given. The gene calls are TRBV28 and TRBJ2-5; the table's D gene call, TRBD1, was not cross checked with the DNA. Germline CDR1 and CDR2: MDHEN and SYDVKM. The CDR3 sequence runs 14 residues, both termini included. The CDR3 protein is CASSSSDRQETQYF.

Concerning this clone: The junction departs from the called germline gene at one end, perhaps through a read error. V gene TRBV20-1 combines with J gene TRBJ2-1; D is unclear. This CDR3 is built from 11 residues. Germline V gene sequence: CDR1 DFQATT, CDR2 SNEGSKA (reference sequence). In DNA form, the CDR3 reads TGCAGTGCTAGCACCCCGGCCGAGCGGTTCTTC. This encodes CSASTPAERFF.

This sequence joins TRBV7-8 and TRBJ2-7, with D hard to call. CDR1 SGHVS and CDR2 FQNEAQ come from the germline V gene. The CDR3 runs 14 residues. V was clipped by 1 base and J by 3 bases, with 10 bases between them. CDR3 amino acids: CASSLELSFYEQYF. The CDR3 DNA sequence: TGTGCCAGCAGCTTAGAATTGAGTTTCTACGAGCAGTACTTC.

The gene calls are TRBV19 and TRBJ2-1; 9 bases agree with TRBD2. In germline, CDR1 is LNHDA, CDR2 SQIVND (reference sequence). The CDR3 length is 15 residues. The V segment lost 6 bases and the J segment 0 bases; nucleotides outside the gene matches: 3. In DNA form, the CDR3 reads TGTGCCAGTAGAACTAGCGGGTTCTCCTACAATGAGCAGTTCTTC. Its protein product is CASRTSGFSYNEQFF.

CDR3 coding DNA: TGTGCCAGCAGCCTATTGACTTTTGGGTACGAGCAGTACTTC. Its protein product is CASSLLTFGYEQYF. The chain links TRBV11-2 to TRBJ2-7; D not certain. The V and J ends lost 5 bases and 4 bases respectively, with 15 bases between them. The CDR3 consists of 14 residues. The germline gives CDR1 SGHAT, CDR2 FQNNGV.

This chain uses TRBV7-2 with TRBJ2-3, with D possibly TRBD2 on 5 matching bases. Germline CDR1 and CDR2: SGHTA and FQGNSA. Deletions cut 5 bases from V and 1 base from J, with 16 bases between. This CDR3 contains 16 residues. In DNA, the CDR3 is TGTGCCAGCAGCCACCCCTGGGAGTCTGGCACAGATACGCAGTATTTT. This gives the protein CASSHPWESGTDTQYF.

This chain uses TRBV15 with TRBJ1-5; possibly TRBD1 for D (5 bases). V gave up 6 bases and J gave up 4 bases, with 7 bases separating them. The CDR3 is made up of 12 amino acids. Germline V lookup: CDR1 LNHNV, CDR2 YYDKDF (reference sequence). The DNA for the CDR3 is TGTGCCACCAGGGCAGGGAATCAGCCCCAGCATTTT. It specifies CATRAGNQPQHF.

The gene calls are TRBV29-1 and TRBJ2-2; possibly TRBD2 for D (6 bases). V dropped 4 bases and J dropped 2 bases, with 11 bases sitting between them. The CDR3 runs to 14 residues. Germline-derived CDR1 and CDR2 are SQVTM and ANQGSEA. CDR3 bases: TGCAGCGTTGCGGGGGTTGCTAACACCGGGGAGCTGTTTTTT. Translation gives CSVAGVANTGELFF.

The chain has TRBV19 and TRBJ1-5; D not certain. In germline, CDR1 is LNHDA, CDR2 SQIVND (reference sequence). CDR3 length equals 14 residues. The V end lost 1 base, the J end lost 5 bases, and 9 bases lay between the germline ends. CDR3 sequence reads: CASSIGDYYQPQHF. CDR3 nucleotides: TGTGCCAGTAGTATAGGAGATTACTATCAGCCCCAGCATTTT.

The V gene is TRBV27, the J gene TRBJ1-2; 9 positions match TRBD1. Germline lookup yields CDR1 MNHEY and CDR2 SMNVEV (reference sequence). The CDR3 contains 15 residues. The junction had 6 bases not matched to a gene; V was cut back by 7 bases and J by 0 bases. The CDR3 spells CASTPDRGANYGYTF. CDR3 sequence (DNA): TGTGCCAGCACCCCGGACAGGGGCGCTAACTATGGCTACACCTTC.

This clone has just one count. This chain links TRBV21-1 with TRBJ1-1. TRBV21-1 is deemed a pseudogene. The CDR3 is made up of 19 amino acids. The CDR3 nucleotides read TGTGCCAGCAGCAAAGATAACATGGCTGAGAGTTCCAGAGACACTGAAGCTTTCTTT. Amino acid sequence: CASSKDNMAESSRDTEAFF.

V usage is TRBV6-1 and J usage is TRBJ1-2; D is unresolved. With 1 base removed from V and 3 bases from J, the gap between germline ends came to 6 bases. This CDR3 comprises 13 residues. Looked up from germline, CDR1 is MNHNS and CDR2 is SASEGT. CDR3 protein: CASSEGADYGYTF. The CDR3 nucleotides are TGTGCCAGCAGTGAAGGTGCAGACTATGGCTACACCTTC.

The sample holds one count of this clone. The CDR3 bases are TGTGCCAGCAGCCAAGGGACAGGGGGCAGCGAGCAGTACTTC. Translating gives CASSQGTGGSEQYF. This chain connects TRBV14 to TRBJ2-7; 11 nucleotides align to TRBD1. With V trimmed by 1 base and J by 6 bases, 2 bases remained unmatched. Germline V gene sequence: CDR1 SGHDN, CDR2 FVKESK. CDR3 length equals 14 residues.

The J gene is TRBJ2-7, the V gene TRBV7-9, with D tentatively TRBD1 (6 bases). The CDR3 loop spans 14 amino acids. V was clipped by 6 bases and J by 2 bases, with 14 bases between them. Germline V lookup: CDR1 SEHNR, CDR2 FQNEAQ (reference sequence). This CDR3 is CASSSSGQAYEQYF. The CDR3 nucleotides are TGTGCCAGCAGTTCCTCGGGACAAGCCTACGAGCAGTACTTC.

V usage is TRBV9 and J usage is TRBJ1-5, with 10 bases that match TRBD1. The CDR3 is 15 amino acids. V trimming: 0 bases; J trimming: 6 bases; junction bases outside the gene matches: 3. The germline CDR1 and CDR2 sequences are SGDLS and YYNGEE. The CDR3 bases are TGTGCCAGCAGCGTAGGTGACAGGGGGCTTCAGCCCCAGCATTTT. It is translated as CASSVGDRGLQPQHF.

This clone occurred once. The rearrangement joins TRBV4-1 to TRBJ2-5; 8 nucleotides line up with TRBD1. This CDR3 contains 15 residues. Germline V gene lookup returns CDR1 MGHRA and CDR2 YSYEKL. The ends lost 0 bases at V and 4 bases at J; junction bases unmatched: 4. CDR3 residues: CASSQDAGGLETQYF. For the CDR3, the DNA is TGCGCCAGCAGCCAAGATGCAGGGGGCTTAGAGACCCAGTACTTC.